This T cell receptor beta chain stems from a study of memory CD4+ T cells and cytomegalovirus serostatus. Study context: Of the healthy Belgian adults, 9 or 10 were CMV seropositive and about two dozen seronegative.

As originally analysed: After removing out-of-frame reads, over 2 million distinct TCRbeta sequences remained. Measured with immunoSEQ multiplex PCR; TCRdb has only the in-frame clones, and not every one. V, J and clone size derive from that table, while D and trimming were established from the DNA sequence. Among some 48,000 clones, 60% to 80% were seen once, and the ten largest hold more than 0.75%. The sort gate was single viable CD3+CD4+CD8-CD45RO+ cells for memory CD4+ T cells. Worth noting for this clone: Its antigen is undetermined.

General study points: CD4+ memory repertoires contained about two fifths of the roughly 160 reported CMV TCRbeta sequences.

The sequenced sample consisted of memory CD4+ T cells from blood. The TCR was taken from an adult in good health and CMV-seronegative.

DNA for the CDR3: TGTGCCAGCAGCGCGGGACAGGGCGGCGAGCAGTACTTC. Its protein product is CASSAGQGGEQYF. J is TRBJ2-7 and V is TRBV9, with 9 bases aligning to TRBD1. Germline V gives CDR1 SGDLS, CDR2 YYNGEE. The trim removed 3 bases at V and 6 bases at J, leaving 4 bases unmatched. The CDR3 sequence is 13 residues long.